This T cell receptor beta chain was observed in a study of T cell repertoires in cytomegalovirus infection. Background on the study: Well-studied HLA-B-restricted CMV epitopes were used in the study alongside recently identified HLA-C-restricted ones. Study-wide findings and caveats: Carriers of CMV and the relevant HLA type were discriminated by public TCR beta frequency. There were HLA-C-restricted CMV-specific TCR beta clonotypes dominating the ex vivo response.

This clonotype was picked up many times. No antigen is known for it. One entry per CDR3 protein, called by TCRdb with MiXCR from the reads. Of around 300,000 distinct CDR3 sequences in the sample, approximately 22% were seen once. The CDR3 runs to 17 residues. The germline CDR1 and CDR2 sequences are SGHAT and FQNNGV. V lost 4 bases and J 0 bases, leaving 18 bases between the germline ends. The sequence derives from a human donor in good health (CMV status not recorded). Some clones in this sample may be carry-over from other donors' samples. V gene TRBV11-2 combines with J gene TRBJ1-1, with D possibly matching TRBD1 (5 bases). The specimen was cultured PBMCs, collected from culture after CMV antigen stimulation. The CDR3: CASSSPGSGRMNTEAFF. In DNA form, the CDR3 reads TGTGCCAGCAGCTCCCCAGGATCAGGGAGGATGAACACTGAAGCTTTCTTT.